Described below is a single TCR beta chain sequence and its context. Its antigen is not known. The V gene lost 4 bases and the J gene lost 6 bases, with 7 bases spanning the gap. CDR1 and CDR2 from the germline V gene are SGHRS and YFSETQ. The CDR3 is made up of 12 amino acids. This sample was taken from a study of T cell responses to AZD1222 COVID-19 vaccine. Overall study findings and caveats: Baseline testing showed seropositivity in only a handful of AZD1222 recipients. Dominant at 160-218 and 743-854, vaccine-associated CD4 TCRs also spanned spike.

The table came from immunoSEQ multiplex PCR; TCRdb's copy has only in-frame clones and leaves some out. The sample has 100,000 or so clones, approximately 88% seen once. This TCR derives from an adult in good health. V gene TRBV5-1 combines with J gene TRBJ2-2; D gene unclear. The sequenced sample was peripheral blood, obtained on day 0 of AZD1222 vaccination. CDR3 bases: TGCGCCAGCAGCCTCCAAGCCGGGGAGCTGTTTTTT. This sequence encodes CASSLQAGELFF.